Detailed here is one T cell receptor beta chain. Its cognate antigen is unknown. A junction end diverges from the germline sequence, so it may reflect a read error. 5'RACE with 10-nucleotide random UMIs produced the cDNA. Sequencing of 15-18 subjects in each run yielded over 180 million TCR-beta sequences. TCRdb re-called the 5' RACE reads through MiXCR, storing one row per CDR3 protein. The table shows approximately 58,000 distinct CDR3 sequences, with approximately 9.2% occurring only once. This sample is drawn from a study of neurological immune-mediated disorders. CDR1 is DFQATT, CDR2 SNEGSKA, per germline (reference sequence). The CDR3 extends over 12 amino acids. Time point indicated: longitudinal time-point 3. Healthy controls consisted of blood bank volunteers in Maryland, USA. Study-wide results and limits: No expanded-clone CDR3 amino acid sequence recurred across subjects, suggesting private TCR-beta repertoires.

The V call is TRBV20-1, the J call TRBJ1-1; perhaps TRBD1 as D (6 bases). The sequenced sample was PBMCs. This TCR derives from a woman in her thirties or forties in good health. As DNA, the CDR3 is TGCCGTGCTTTCCAGGGGAACACTGAATCTTTCTTT. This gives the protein CRAFQGNTESFF.